Detailed here is one TCR beta chain. In germline, CDR1 is KGHDR, CDR2 SFDVKD. The CDR3 length is 18 residues. The J segment lost 4 bases and the V segment lost 4 bases, leaving 14 bases of the junction unmatched. The data were taken from a study of blood T cell repertoires in COVID-19. Whole-study context: PBMCs, B-cell-depleted T cells, or T cells were the source of the cDNA or gDNA that made up the material.

In the authors' workflow: Reference gene primer amplification gave nucleated cell count estimates. TCRdb keeps only in-frame clones here, not all; method: immunoSEQ multiplex PCR. That table supplies the V and J calls and clone size; D and trimming were determined from the DNA. Of about 110,000 clones in the sample, 88% were seen once. This sequence joins TRBV24-1 and TRBJ2-3, with TRBD1 matching 9 bases. Input material: peripheral blood. The sequence derives from a human donor in a cohort sampled during active COVID-19. The CDR3 sequence: CATSEQGQGGFSADTQYF. Written as DNA, the CDR3 is TGTGCCACCAGTGAGCAGGGACAGGGCGGATTCAGCGCAGATACGCAGTATTTT.